This T cell receptor beta chain was found in a study of blood T cell repertoires in COVID-19. Across the whole study: Both acute and convalescent COVID-19 samples were obtained from the United States, Italy and Spain. Sample material is recorded as cDNA or gDNA derived from T cells, B-cell-depleted T cells, or PBMCs.

In the authors' workflow: Estimated nucleated cell counts came from reference gene primer amplification. Assay used: immunoSEQ multiplex PCR; TCRdb lists only in-frame clones, some missing. From that table come the V and J calls and clone size; the DNA was used to work out D and trimming. The data contain around 59,000 clones, 73% of them singletons. Germline CDR1 MDHEN, CDR2 SYDVKM. J gave up 2 bases and V 6 bases, and 8 bases lay outside the gene matches. The CDR3 runs 15 residues. Sequenced input: peripheral blood. The receptor was isolated from a woman aged 45-65 years with active or convalescent COVID-19. The rearrangement joins TRBV28 to TRBJ1-2, with TRBD1 matching 8 bases. Here the CDR3 reads CASSLTWTGNYGYTF. In DNA, the CDR3 is TGTGCCAGCAGCCTCACATGGACAGGGAACTATGGCTACACCTTC.